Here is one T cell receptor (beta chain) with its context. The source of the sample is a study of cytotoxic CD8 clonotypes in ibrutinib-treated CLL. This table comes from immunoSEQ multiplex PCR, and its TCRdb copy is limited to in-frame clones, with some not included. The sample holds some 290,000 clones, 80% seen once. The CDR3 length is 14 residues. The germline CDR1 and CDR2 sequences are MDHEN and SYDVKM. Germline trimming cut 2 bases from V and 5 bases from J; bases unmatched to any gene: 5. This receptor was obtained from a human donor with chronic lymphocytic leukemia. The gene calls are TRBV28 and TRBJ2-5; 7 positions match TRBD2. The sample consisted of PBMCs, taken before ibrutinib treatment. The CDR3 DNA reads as TGTGCCAGCAGTTTAGCGGGGGACCGGGAGACCCAGTACTTC. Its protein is CASSLAGDRETQYF.